Presented here are 16 T cell receptor beta chains from one specimen sequenced in a study of T-cell reconstitution after alpha-beta-depleted transplantation in children. The library targeted TCRbeta and was prepared with unique molecular identifiers. MiXCR was run by TCRdb on the PCR reads, yielding one entry per CDR3 protein. Of some 100,000 distinct CDR3 sequences listed, around a sixth are singletons. Specimen: PBMCs, mostly from graft donor cells, collected 180 days after TCRalphabeta/CD19-depleted stem cell transplant. All receptors derive from a male patient between 2 and 10 years old who had a stem cell transplant for acute lymphoblastic leukemia, so the T cells may come from the graft donor.

This clonotype was detected only a few times. The gene calls are TRBV29-1 and TRBJ2-7; 7 bases map to TRBD1. Germline CDR1 SQVTM, CDR2 ANQGSEA. The CDR3 length is 12 residues. V dropped 1 base and J dropped 4; count of bases not matched to a gene: 1. The DNA of the CDR3 is TGCAGCGTTGAAGGACAGGGATACGAGCAGTACTTC. Its translation: CSVEGQGYEQYF.

The J gene is TRBJ2-7, the V gene TRBV20-1, with 7 nucleotides matching TRBD2. In germline, CDR1 is DFQATT, CDR2 SNEGSKA (reference sequence). The CDR3 spans 13 residues. V lost 1 base to trimming and J lost 5 bases; unmatched junction nucleotides: 5. CDR3 sequence reads: CSARVASGHEQYF. The CDR3 DNA sequence: TGCAGTGCTAGAGTGGCTAGCGGCCACGAGCAGTACTTC.

The sample holds a few counts of this clonotype. The chain recombines TRBV20-1 with TRBJ2-7, with D perhaps TRBD2 (5 bases). This CDR3 is built from 13 residues. The germline V gene encodes CDR1 DFQATT and CDR2 SNEGSKA (reference sequence). The ends were cut back, 7 bases at V and 2 bases at J, with 15 bases in the middle. This chain's CDR3 is CSVWTSSTYEQYF. CDR3 DNA sequence: TGCAGTGTTTGGACTTCATCAACCTACGAGCAGTACTTC.

This clonotype appeared a few times. The chain combines TRBV7-2 with TRBJ2-1; 14 bases are a match to TRBD2. The J segment lost 4 bases and the V segment lost 4 bases, leaving 9 bases of the junction unmatched. There are 18 residues in the CDR3. CDR1 and CDR2 from the germline V gene are SGHTA and FQGNSA. CDR3 amino acids: CASSYGTSGGLPYNEQFF. The CDR3 nucleotides are TGTGCCAGCAGCTACGGGACTAGCGGGGGACTTCCTTACAATGAGCAGTTCTTC.

This clonotype was detected ten times or more. V is TRBV7-2 and J is TRBJ1-5; D gene unclear. Between the trimmed V and J ends, which lost 6 bases and 2 bases, there was a span of 11 bases. The CDR3 contains 14 residues. Germline values: CDR1 SGHTA, CDR2 FQGNSA. The CDR3 is CASSPSGGNQPQHF. Here the CDR3 DNA reads TGTGCCAGCAGTCCGTCCGGCGGCAATCAGCCCCAGCATTTT.

The chain uses TRBV10-3 and TRBJ1-3, with D possibly matching TRBD1 (5 bases). V lost 4 bases to trimming and J lost 0 bases, with 13 bases between them. Germline CDR1 is ENHRY and CDR2 is SYGVKD. The CDR3 runs 16 residues. The CDR3 bases are TGTGCCATCAGTGTTAGGGCGGGGCCCTCTGGAAACACCATATATTTT. This encodes CAISVRAGPSGNTIYF.

This chain connects TRBV5-1 to TRBJ2-1, with D perhaps given as TRBD1 or TRBD2 (6 bases each). Trimming left V 4 bases short and J 4 bases short, with 12 bases between. CDR1 and CDR2 (germline): SGHRS, YFSETQ. The CDR3 runs to 14 residues. Here the CDR3 DNA reads TGCGCCAGCAGCGAGGGGGGCAGGTACAATGAGCAGTTCTTC. This encodes CASSEGGRYNEQFF.

This clonotype was counted only a few times. This chain joins TRBV14 and TRBJ2-7; 10 bases map to TRBD1. This CDR3 comprises 17 residues. The germline CDR1 and CDR2 sequences are SGHDN and FVKESK. V dropped 0 bases and J dropped 0; count of bases not matched to a gene: 5. This CDR3 is CASSQDPGQGSSYEQYF. The CDR3 DNA is TGTGCCAGCAGCCAAGACCCGGGACAGGGGAGCTCCTACGAGCAGTACTTC.

V and J are TRBV2 and TRBJ2-1; no reliable D call. Germline V gives CDR1 SNHLY, CDR2 FYNNEI. The CDR3 spans 14 residues. V shed 8 bases and J shed 5 bases, with 16 bases lying between them. Here the CDR3 DNA reads TGTGCCAGCTCCCCGTCTAGAGACCACAATGAGCAGTTCTTC. It specifies CASSPSRDHNEQFF.

In this sample, this clonotype turned up a few times. The CDR3 region is CSARRWDSGFNTEAFF. The CDR3 region has the DNA TGCAGTGCTAGACGTTGGGATTCAGGCTTCAACACTGAAGCTTTCTTT. The chain uses TRBV20-1 and TRBJ1-1; D remains ambiguous. Germline CDR1 DFQATT, CDR2 SNEGSKA (reference sequence). The CDR3 runs 16 residues. Trimming cost V 2 bases and J 2 bases, with 18 bases left between them.

This clonotype was seen many times. The V gene is TRBV20-1, the J gene TRBJ2-3, with TRBD2 matching 7 bases. Germline lookup yields CDR1 DFQATT and CDR2 SNEGSKA (reference sequence). Trimming removed 7 bases from V and 2 bases from J; junction bases left unmatched: 12. The CDR3 is 15 amino acids. The CDR3 is CSVKGDYYFTDTQYF. The CDR3 DNA reads as TGCAGTGTAAAAGGGGACTACTATTTCACAGATACGCAGTATTTT.

Only a few counts were recorded for this clonotype. This chain connects TRBV6-1 to TRBJ1-2, with D unclear. The V gene's germline CDR1 is MNHNS and CDR2 SASEGT. This CDR3 spans 13 amino acids. V was trimmed by 5 bases and J by 0 bases, leaving 7 bases between them. The CDR3 DNA reads TGTGCCAGCAGTCCGTCAGCTAACTATGGCTACACCTTC. Its protein product is CASSPSANYGYTF.

The chain recombines TRBV6-5 with TRBJ1-3, with D perhaps matching TRBD1 (6 bases). The CDR3 length is 16 residues. V shed 0 bases and J shed 1 base, with 10 bases lying between them. Germline CDR1 is MNHEY and CDR2 is SVGAGI. The CDR3 sequence: CASSYSAGASGNTIYF. The DNA for the CDR3 is TGTGCCAGCAGTTACTCGGCGGGGGCATCTGGAAACACCATATATTTT.

This clonotype was observed many times. The V and J genes are TRBV6-5 and TRBJ1-1; no reliable D call. Trimming took 1 base from V and 1 from J, leaving 13 bases between them. Germline CDR1 and CDR2: MNHEY and SVGAGI. The CDR3 consists of 16 residues. CDR3 protein: CASSYLYPTGNTEAFF. The DNA for the CDR3 is TGTGCCAGCAGTTACTTATACCCTACGGGGAACACTGAAGCTTTCTTT.

This clonotype turned up a few times. As DNA, the CDR3 is TGCGCCAGCAGCTTCGAGGAGCCCTACGAGCAGTACTTC. This codes for CASSFEEPYEQYF. The chain links TRBV5-1 to TRBJ2-7; no firm D call. Trimming pared 2 bases from V and 2 bases from J, leaving 8 bases between. The CDR3 spans 13 residues. Germline loops: CDR1 SGHRS, CDR2 YFSETQ.

This clonotype was counted a few times. V and J are TRBV7-9 and TRBJ2-7; D may match TRBD1 or TRBD2 (6 bases each). Per the germline V gene, CDR1 is SEHNR and CDR2 is FQNEAQ (reference sequence). CDR3 size: 12 residues. The V end lost 5 bases, the J end lost 9 bases, and 14 bases lay between the germline ends. The CDR3 nucleotides read TGTGCCAGCAGCCCCAGTGGGGGGCGGCAGTACTTC. Encoded protein: CASSPSGGRQYF.